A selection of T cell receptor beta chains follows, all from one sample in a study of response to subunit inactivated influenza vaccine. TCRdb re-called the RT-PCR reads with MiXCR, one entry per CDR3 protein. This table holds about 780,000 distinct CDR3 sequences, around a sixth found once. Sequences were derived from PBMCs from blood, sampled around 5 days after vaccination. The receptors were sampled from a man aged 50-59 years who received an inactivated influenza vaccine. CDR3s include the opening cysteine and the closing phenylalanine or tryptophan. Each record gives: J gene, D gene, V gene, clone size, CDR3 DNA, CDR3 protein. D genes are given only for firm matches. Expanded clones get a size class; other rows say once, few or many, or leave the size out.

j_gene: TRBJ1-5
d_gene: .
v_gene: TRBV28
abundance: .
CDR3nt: TGTGCCAGCAGTTTTGGAGGGAGCGTATCGGGCAATCAGCCCCAGCATTTT
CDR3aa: CASSFGGSVSGNQPQHF

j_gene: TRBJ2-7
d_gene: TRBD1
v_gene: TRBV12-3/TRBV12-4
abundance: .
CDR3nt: TGTGCCAGCAGTTACGGGACAGGCCATCCCTACGAGCAGTACTTC
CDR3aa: CASSYGTGHPYEQYF

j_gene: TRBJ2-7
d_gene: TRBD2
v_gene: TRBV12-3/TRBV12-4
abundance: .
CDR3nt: TGTGCCAGCAGTGAAAGGACTAGCGGGAGCGAGCAGTACTTC
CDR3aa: CASSERTSGSEQYF

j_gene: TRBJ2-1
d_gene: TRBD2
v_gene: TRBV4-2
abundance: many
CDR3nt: TGTGCCAGCAGCCAAGCTTTATCTCGGCTAGCGGGGGGCAGCGCCTACAATGAGCAGTTCTTC
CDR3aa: CASSQALSRLAGGSAYNEQFF

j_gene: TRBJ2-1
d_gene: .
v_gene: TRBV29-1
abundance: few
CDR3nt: TGCACCATATCCGGGACGGGGAGATACAATGAGCAGTTCTTC
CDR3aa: CTISGTGRYNEQFF

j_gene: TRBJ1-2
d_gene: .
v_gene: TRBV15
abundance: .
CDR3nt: TGTGCCACCAGCAGGACTCTACAGGGTTTATCGACCTTC
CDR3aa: CATSRTLQGLSTF

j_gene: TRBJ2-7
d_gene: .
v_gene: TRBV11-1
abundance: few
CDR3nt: TGTGCCAGCAGCTTACGGGAAGGAACCTACGAGCAGTACTTC
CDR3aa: CASSLREGTYEQYF

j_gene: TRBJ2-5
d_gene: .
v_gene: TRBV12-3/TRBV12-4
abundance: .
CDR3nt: TGTGCCAGCAGTTTAGTTGGGCACTTCCAAGAGACCCAGTACTTC
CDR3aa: CASSLVGHFQETQYF

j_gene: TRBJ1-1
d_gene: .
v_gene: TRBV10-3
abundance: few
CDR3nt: TGTGCCATCAGTGAGCCCTACACTGAAGCTTTCTTT
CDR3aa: CAISEPYTEAFF

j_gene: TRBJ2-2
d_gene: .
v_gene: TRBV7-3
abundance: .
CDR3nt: TGTGCCACCGGACAGAATGCGAACACCGGGGAGCTGTTTTTT
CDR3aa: CATGQNANTGELFF

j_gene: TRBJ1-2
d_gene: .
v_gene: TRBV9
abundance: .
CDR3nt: TGTGCCAGCAGCGTAGCTGGACCCGGAAGGGATGGCTACACCTTC
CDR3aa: CASSVAGPGRDGYTF

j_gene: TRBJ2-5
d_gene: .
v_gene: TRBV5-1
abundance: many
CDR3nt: TGCGCCAGCTACTCCAACCCCGGCGGACAAGAGACCCAGTACTTC
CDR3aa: CASYSNPGGQETQYF

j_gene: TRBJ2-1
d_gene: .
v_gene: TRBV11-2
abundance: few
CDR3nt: TGTGCCAGCAGCTTAGTTACGGGAGATTACAATGAGCAGTTCTTC
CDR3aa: CASSLVTGDYNEQFF

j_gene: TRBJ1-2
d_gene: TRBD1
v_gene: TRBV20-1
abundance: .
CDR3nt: TGCAGTGGTCTTCACCGGGACAGGGGGAACTATGGCTACACCTTC
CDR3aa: CSGLHRDRGNYGYTF

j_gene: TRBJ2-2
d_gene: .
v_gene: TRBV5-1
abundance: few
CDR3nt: TGCGCCAGCAGCCCGACGATCAACACCGGGGAGCTGTTTTTT
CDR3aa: CASSPTINTGELFF

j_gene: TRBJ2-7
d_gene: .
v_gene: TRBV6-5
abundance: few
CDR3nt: TGTGCCAGCAGTTACACACGTCGGGGTTACGAGCAGTACTTC
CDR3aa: CASSYTRRGYEQYF

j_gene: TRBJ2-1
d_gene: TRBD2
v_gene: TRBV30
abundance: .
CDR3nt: TGTGCCTGGAGTGTAGCGGGGGATGGTGTGCAGTTCTTC
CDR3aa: CAWSVAGDGVQFF

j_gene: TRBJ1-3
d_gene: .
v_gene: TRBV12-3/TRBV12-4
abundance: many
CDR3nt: TGTGCCAGCAGTTCCAGCGATATCGTCTCCATTGGAAACACCATATATTTT
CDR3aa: CASSSSDIVSIGNTIYF

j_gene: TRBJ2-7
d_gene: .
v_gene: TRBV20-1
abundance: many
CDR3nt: TGCAGTGCGGGGGACGGCTACGAGCAGTACTTC
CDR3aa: CSAGDGYEQYF

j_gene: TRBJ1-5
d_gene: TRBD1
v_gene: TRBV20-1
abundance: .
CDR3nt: TGCAGTGCTAGAAATACAGGGGGCTCTCAGCCCCAGCATTTT
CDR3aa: CSARNTGGSQPQHF

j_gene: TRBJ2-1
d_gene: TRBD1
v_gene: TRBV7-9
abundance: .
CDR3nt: TGTGCCAGCACAATAACAGGGGCTCATGAGCAGTTCTTC
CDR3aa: CASTITGAHEQFF

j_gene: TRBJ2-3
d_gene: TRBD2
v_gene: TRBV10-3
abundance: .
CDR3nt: TGTGCCATCAGTGAGTCGTCTAGCGGCCGCACAGATACGCAGTATTTT
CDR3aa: CAISESSSGRTDTQYF

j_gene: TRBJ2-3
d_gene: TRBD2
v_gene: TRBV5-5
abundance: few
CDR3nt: TGTGCCAGCAGCCTGGAGTCAAGCGGGAGCCGATACACAGATACGCAGTATTTT
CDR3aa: CASSLESSGSRYTDTQYF

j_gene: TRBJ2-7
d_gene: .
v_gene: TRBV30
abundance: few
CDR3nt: TGTGCCTGGAATTTGGCGGGGTTCTACGAGCAGTACTTC
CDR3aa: CAWNLAGFYEQYF

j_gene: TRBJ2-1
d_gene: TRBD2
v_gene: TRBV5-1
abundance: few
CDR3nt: TGCGCCAGCAGCTTGTCCGGGCTAGCGGGAGGTAACTCCTACAATGAGCAGTTCTTC
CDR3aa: CASSLSGLAGGNSYNEQFF

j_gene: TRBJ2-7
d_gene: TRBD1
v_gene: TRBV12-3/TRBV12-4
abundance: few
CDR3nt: TGTGCCAGCAGGGCAGGGGGCTCCTACGAGCAGTACTTC
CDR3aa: CASRAGGSYEQYF

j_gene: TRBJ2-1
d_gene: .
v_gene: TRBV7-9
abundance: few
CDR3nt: TGTGCCAGCAGCAAGGACTATACAGAGCAGTTCTTC
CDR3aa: CASSKDYTEQFF